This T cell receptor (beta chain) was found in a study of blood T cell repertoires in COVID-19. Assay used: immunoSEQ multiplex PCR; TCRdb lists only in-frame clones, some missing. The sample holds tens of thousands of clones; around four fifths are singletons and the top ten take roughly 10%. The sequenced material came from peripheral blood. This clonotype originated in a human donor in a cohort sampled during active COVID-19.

The CDR3 DNA reads as TGTGCCAGCAGCGTATCGGCTAGCGGGGGGCCAGATACGCAGTATTTT. Its translation is CASSVSASGGPDTQYF. The J gene is TRBJ2-3, the V gene TRBV9; 11 bases agree with TRBD2. In germline, CDR1 is SGDLS, CDR2 YYNGEE. Losses at the gene ends were 1 base for V and 4 bases for J; bases not matched to a gene: 5. The CDR3 is 16 residues long.